Listed below are T cell receptor beta chains from one sample, sequenced in a study of cytomegalovirus exposure and HLA in healthy donors. TCRdb's copy holds only in-frame clones and misses some; the assay was immunoSEQ multiplex PCR. Of about 130,000 clones listed, over 75% are singletons. The specimen sequenced was PBMCs. These receptors were collected from a male donor in good health and CMV-seropositive. Each CDR3 is given with its conserved first and last residue. The D gene is left open where the match is weak. The size of a clone is reported for some rows only, either as once, few or many, or as a class for expanded clones.

length: 15
V: TRBV4-1
size: .
J: TRBJ2-7
D: TRBD2
DNA: TGCGCCAGCAGCCGAGGGACTAGCGCTACCTACGAGCAGTACTTC
CDR3: CASSRGTSATYEQYF

length: 15
V: TRBV10-1
size: .
J: TRBJ1-4
D: .
DNA: TGCGCCAGCAGTGAGATCCGGGAGTCAGGTGAAAAACTGTTTTTT
CDR3: CASSEIRESGEKLFF

length: 17
V: TRBV9
size: .
J: TRBJ2-5
D: TRBD2
DNA: TGTGCCAGCAGCGTAGCGACTAGCGGGAGGAATAGGGAGACCCAGTACTTC
CDR3: CASSVATSGRNRETQYF

length: 13
V: TRBV27
size: .
J: TRBJ2-7
D: .
DNA: TGTGCCAGCAGTTCGGACATTGCCTACGAGCAGTACTTC
CDR3: CASSSDIAYEQYF

length: 15
V: TRBV2
size: .
J: TRBJ2-5
D: .
DNA: TGTGCCAGCAGCGCAAAAAGACAGGCAGGAGAGACCCAGTACTTC
CDR3: CASSAKRQAGETQYF

length: 16
V: TRBV5-6
size: .
J: TRBJ2-1
D: .
DNA: TGTGCCAGCACGCCCTTCGGAGATCCTTCCTACAATGAGCAGTTCTTC
CDR3: CASTPFGDPSYNEQFF

length: 13
V: TRBV12-5
size: .
J: TRBJ1-1
D: .
DNA: TGTGCTAGTGGTTTGGAGCCCGGGGTTGAAGCTTTCTTT
CDR3: CASGLEPGVEAFF

length: 17
V: TRBV5-1
size: .
J: TRBJ2-2
D: TRBD1
DNA: TGCGCCAGCAGCTTGGCATCGGGACAGCTAGTAACCGGGGAGCTGTTTTTT
CDR3: CASSLASGQLVTGELFF

length: 12
V: TRBV5-6
size: .
J: TRBJ1-2
D: TRBD1
DNA: TGTGCCAGCAGCTTTGACAGGGTCGGCTACACCTTC
CDR3: CASSFDRVGYTF

length: 19
V: TRBV11-2
size: few
J: TRBJ2-6
D: TRBD2
DNA: TGTGCCAGCAGCTTAGGGCAAGGACTAGTGAGCTCTGGGGCCAACGGCCTGACTTTC
CDR3: CASSLGQGLVSSGANGLTF

length: 15
V: TRBV29-1
size: .
J: TRBJ1-2
D: TRBD1
DNA: TGCAGCGTTGAAACAGGGGCTAGCACTAACTATGGCTACACCTTC
CDR3: CSVETGASTNYGYTF

length: 13
V: TRBV18
size: .
J: TRBJ1-4
D: .
DNA: TGTGCCAGCTCACCCGGTCTTAATGAAAAACTGTTTTTT
CDR3: CASSPGLNEKLFF

length: 18
V: TRBV7-9
size: .
J: TRBJ2-2
D: TRBD2
DNA: TGTGCCAGCAGCTCGCCCCCCGGGACTAGCGGGAGGACCGGGGAGCTGTTTTTT
CDR3: CASSSPPGTSGRTGELFF

length: 15
V: TRBV6-5
size: few
J: TRBJ1-3
D: .
DNA: TGTGCCAGCATTCCGGACGGACACTCTGGAAACACCATATATTTT
CDR3: CASIPDGHSGNTIYF

length: 13
V: TRBV28
size: once
J: TRBJ1-2
D: TRBD1
DNA: TGTGCCAGCAGCAAAGGGGACAGCTATGGCTACACCTTC
CDR3: CASSKGDSYGYTF

length: 16
V: TRBV5-6
size: few
J: TRBJ1-2
D: .
DNA: TGTGCCAGCAGCCGGGATTTCGGGTCAGGGGATGATGGCTACACCTTC
CDR3: CASSRDFGSGDDGYTF